This T cell receptor (beta chain) is from a study of molecular identifiers for immune sequencing clone quantification. At the level of the study: RNA, taken in replicates from about 21,000 or 97,000 naive CD8 cells, was split five ways, with four sequenced. Study results and caveats: Identical barcode-sharing TCR molecules could lead to underestimated sizes for highly expanded clones.

Generation of bulk TCR libraries relied on previously described methods and listed TCR primers. TCRdb reprocessed the PCR reads via MiXCR and lists one record per CDR3 protein. The sample has 8,500 to 11,000 distinct CDR3 sequences, roughly a fifth seen once; the top ten hold roughly 1.8%. Between the trimmed V and J ends, which lost 0 bases and 3 bases, there was a span of 18 bases. There are 18 residues in the CDR3. Germline values: CDR1 SGHAT, CDR2 FQNNGV. The sorting of naive CD8 T cells used the CD8+CD4-CCR7+CD45RA+ phenotype. This clonotype was observed a handful of times. Antigen specificity is unknown.

The V call is TRBV11-2, the J call TRBJ2-1; D might be TRBD2 (6 bases). This receptor was obtained from a human donor in good health. Some libraries in this study had Jurkat cell RNA spiked in. The sequencing input was naive CD8+ T cells from blood, with Jurkat cell RNA spiked in. The subset here: FACS-sorted CD8+CD4-CCR7+CD45RA+ naive T cells. Written as DNA, the CDR3 is TGTGCCAGCAGCTTAGAGACTAGTCTCTCCGGGAGCTACAATGAGCAGTTCTTC. Its protein is CASSLETSLSGSYNEQFF. Variable domain in full (rest from reference TRBV11-2 and TRBJ2-1): EAGVAQSPRYKIIEKRQSVAFWCNPISGHATLYWYQQILGQGPKLLIQFQNNGVVDDSQLPKDRFSAERLKGVDSTLKIQPAKLEDSAVYLCASSLETSLSGSYNEQFFGPGTRLTVL.